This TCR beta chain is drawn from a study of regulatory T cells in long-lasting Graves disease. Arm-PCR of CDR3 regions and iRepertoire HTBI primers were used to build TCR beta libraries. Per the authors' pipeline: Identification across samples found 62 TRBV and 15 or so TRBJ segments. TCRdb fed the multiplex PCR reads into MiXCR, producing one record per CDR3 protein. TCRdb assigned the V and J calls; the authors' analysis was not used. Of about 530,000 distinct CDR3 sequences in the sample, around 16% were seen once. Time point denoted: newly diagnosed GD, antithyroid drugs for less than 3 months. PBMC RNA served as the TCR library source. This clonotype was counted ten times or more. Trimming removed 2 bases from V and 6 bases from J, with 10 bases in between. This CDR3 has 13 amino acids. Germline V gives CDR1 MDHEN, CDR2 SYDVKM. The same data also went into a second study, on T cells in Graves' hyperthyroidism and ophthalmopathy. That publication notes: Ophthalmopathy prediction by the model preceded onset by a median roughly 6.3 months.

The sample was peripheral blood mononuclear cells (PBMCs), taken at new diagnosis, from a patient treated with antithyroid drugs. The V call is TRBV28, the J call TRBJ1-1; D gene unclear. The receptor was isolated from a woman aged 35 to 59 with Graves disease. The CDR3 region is CASSLPVISEAFF. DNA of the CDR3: TGTGCCAGCAGTTTACCCGTCATATCTGAAGCTTTCTTT.